The T cell receptor beta chain described here comes from a study of long-term antiretroviral therapy in people with HIV. Study-wide findings and caveats: Documentation of ART adherence, viral resistance or therapy changes was absent. ART preceded a rise in diversity that nonetheless stayed lower than in transplant donor controls.

Survey level was the resolution at which the v3.0 immunoSEQ assay ran. Some clones are missing from TCRdb's copy, which holds only in-frame ones; the method was immunoSEQ multiplex PCR. The sample records about 32,000 clones, around 97% being singletons. Until DNA extraction, the samples held between about 0.85-10 million cryopreserved PBMC. Germline V gene lookup returns CDR1 SGHTA and CDR2 FQGTGA. V was clipped by 5 bases and J by 0 bases, with 11 bases between them. The CDR3 extends over 15 amino acids. Comment on this clone: Antigen unknown.

The TCR comes from a young man with HIV. The sample consisted of unsorted PBMCs, taken 7.6 years after starting antiretroviral therapy. This chain uses TRBV7-3 with TRBJ2-1; D may be TRBD2 (6 bases). DNA of the CDR3: TGTGCCAGCAGCAAACTAGCAAACTCCTACAATGAGCAGTTCTTC. It codes for CASSKLANSYNEQFF.